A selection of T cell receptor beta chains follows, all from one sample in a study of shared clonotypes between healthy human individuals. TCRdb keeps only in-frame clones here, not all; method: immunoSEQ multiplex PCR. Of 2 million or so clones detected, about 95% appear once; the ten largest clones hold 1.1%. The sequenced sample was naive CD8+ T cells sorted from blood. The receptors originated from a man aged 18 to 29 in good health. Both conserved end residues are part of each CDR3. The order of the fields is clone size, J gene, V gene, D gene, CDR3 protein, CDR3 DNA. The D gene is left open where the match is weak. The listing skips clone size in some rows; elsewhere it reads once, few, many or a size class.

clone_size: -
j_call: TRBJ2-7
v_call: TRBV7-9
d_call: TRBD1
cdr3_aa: CASSHRGFQPYEQYF
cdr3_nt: TGTGCCAGCAGCCACAGGGGATTTCAACCCTACGAGCAGTACTTC

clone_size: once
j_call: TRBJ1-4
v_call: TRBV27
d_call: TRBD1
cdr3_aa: CASRPDRADNEKLFF
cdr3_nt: TGTGCCAGCAGGCCGGACAGGGCCGATAATGAAAAACTGTTTTTT

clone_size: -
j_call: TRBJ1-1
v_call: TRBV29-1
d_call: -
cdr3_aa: CSGGRGVDTEAFF
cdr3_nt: TGCAGCGGCGGGAGGGGGGTCGACACTGAAGCTTTCTTT

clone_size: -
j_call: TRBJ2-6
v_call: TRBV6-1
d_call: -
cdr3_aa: CASSDGVAGANVLTF
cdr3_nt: TGTGCCAGCAGTGATGGTGTTGCTGGGGCCAACGTCCTGACTTTC

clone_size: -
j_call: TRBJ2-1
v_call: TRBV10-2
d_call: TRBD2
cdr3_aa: CASSERAGGSNEQFF
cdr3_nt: TGCGCCAGCAGTGAGAGGGCGGGAGGTTCGAATGAGCAGTTCTTC

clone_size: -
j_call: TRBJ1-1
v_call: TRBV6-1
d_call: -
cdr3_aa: CASSVRAMANTEAFF
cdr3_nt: TGTGCCAGCAGTGTCCGGGCCATGGCGAACACTGAAGCTTTCTTT

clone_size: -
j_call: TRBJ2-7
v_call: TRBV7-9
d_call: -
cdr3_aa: CASSPDRYEQYF
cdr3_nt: TGTGCCAGCAGCCCGGACCGTTACGAGCAGTACTTC

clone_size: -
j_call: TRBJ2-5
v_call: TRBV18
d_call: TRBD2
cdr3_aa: CASSDIAGESETQYF
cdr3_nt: TGTGCCAGCTCAGACATAGCGGGAGAATCCGAGACCCAGTACTTC

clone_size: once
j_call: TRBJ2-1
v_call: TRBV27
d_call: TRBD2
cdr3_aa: CASSLLAGVYNEQFF
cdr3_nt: TGTGCCAGCAGTTTACTAGCGGGGGTTTACAATGAGCAGTTCTTC

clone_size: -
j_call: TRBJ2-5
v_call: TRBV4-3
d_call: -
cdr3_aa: CASSQDPFSSGFQETQYF
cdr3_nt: TGCGCCAGCAGCCAAGATCCTTTCAGTTCTGGTTTCCAAGAGACCCAGTACTTC

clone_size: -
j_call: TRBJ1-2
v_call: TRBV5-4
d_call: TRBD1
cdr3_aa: CASSIGTGAVNYGYTF
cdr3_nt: TGTGCCAGCAGCATCGGGACAGGGGCCGTTAACTATGGCTACACCTTC

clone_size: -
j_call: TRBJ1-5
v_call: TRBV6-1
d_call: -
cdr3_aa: CASSENGRAHQPQHF
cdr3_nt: TGTGCCAGCAGTGAAAATGGCAGGGCCCATCAGCCCCAGCATTTT

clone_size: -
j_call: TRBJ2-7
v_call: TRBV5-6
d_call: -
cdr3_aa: CASSVEGAYEQYF
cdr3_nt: TGTGCCAGCAGCGTGGAGGGAGCCTACGAGCAGTACTTC

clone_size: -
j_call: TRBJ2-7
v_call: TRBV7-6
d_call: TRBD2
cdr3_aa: CASSLGGSGRDYEQYF
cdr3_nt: TGTGCCAGCAGCTTAGGGGGAAGCGGGAGAGACTACGAGCAGTACTTC

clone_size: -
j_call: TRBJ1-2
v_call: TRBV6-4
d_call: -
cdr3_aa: CASRGDLSQPYTF
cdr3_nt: TGTGCCAGCAGGGGGGACCTTTCCCAACCCTACACCTTC